This entry is about one T cell receptor beta chain. This specimen comes from a study of blood T cell repertoires in COVID-19. Method: immunoSEQ multiplex PCR; TCRdb's copy keeps in-frame clones and lacks some. The sample contains 150,000 to 200,000 clones, about 88% of which appear only once. There are 19 residues in the CDR3. The germline V gene encodes CDR1 MGHRA and CDR2 YSYEKL. V lost 3 bases and J 1 base, leaving 21 bases between the germline ends. The chain joins TRBV4-1 to TRBJ2-2; D might be TRBD2 (6 bases). The sample consisted of peripheral blood. The TCR sequence derives from a man in his sixties with active or convalescent COVID-19. CDR3 amino acids: CASSHGRGAGPRNTGELFF. The CDR3 region has the DNA TGCGCCAGCAGCCACGGAAGGGGTGCGGGGCCAAGGAACACCGGGGAGCTGTTTTTT.